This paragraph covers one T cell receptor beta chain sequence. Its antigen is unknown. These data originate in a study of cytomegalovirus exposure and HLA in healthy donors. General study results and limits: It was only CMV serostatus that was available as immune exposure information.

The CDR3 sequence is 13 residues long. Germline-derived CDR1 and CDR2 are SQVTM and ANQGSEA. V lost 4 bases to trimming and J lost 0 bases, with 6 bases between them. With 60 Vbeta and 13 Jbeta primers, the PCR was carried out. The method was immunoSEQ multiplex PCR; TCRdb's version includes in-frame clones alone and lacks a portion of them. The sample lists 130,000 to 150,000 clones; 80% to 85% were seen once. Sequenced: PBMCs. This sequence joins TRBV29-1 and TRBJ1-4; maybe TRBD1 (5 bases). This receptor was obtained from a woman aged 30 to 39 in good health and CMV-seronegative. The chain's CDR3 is CSVVGPTNEKLFF. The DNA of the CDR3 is TGCAGCGTTGTGGGGCCAACTAATGAAAAACTGTTTTTT.